This T cell receptor (beta chain) came from a study of metastatic and nonmetastatic thyroid tumors. Study-level results: Relative to benign nodules, malignant thyroid tumors were reportedly characterized by significantly elevated TCR beta diversity in blood and tumor.

About this clone: Its antigen is unknown.

Ahead of thyroid surgery, no patient had received treatment of any kind. Original methodology: The study's classifier, a distant-metastasis tool for papillary thyroid cancer, was built using CDR3 differences across clinicopathological groups. TCRdb re-clonotyped the PCR reads through MiXCR. The V and J calls, along with clone size, are taken from TCRdb and not from the paper's own processing. The data contain about 92,000 clones, under 15% of them singletons. This sequence originates from a female donor with papillary thyroid cancer or a benign thyroid nodule (not recorded which). Some clones in this sample may be carry-over from other donors' samples. Sample: blood.

The DNA for the CDR3 is TGTGCCAGCAGCTGTCCGTGGGTAGGACTAGCGGGAGCCTACGAGCAGTACTTC. This encodes CASSCPWVGLAGAYEQYF. The V call is TRBV7-3, the J call TRBJ2-7, with TRBD2 matching over 13 bases. Trimming took 4 bases from V and 2 from J; bases not matched to a gene: 11. This CDR3 has 18 residues. The germline CDR1 and CDR2 sequences are SGHTA and FQGTGA.